This T cell receptor (beta chain) was profiled in a study of shared clonotypes between healthy human individuals. Regarding the study as a whole: Shared clonotypes: about 4.6% naive CD4, roughly 4% naive CD8, about 2.4% memory CD4, 0.4% memory CD8.

V lost 0 bases and J lost 2; bases outside the gene matches: 3. Germline CDR1 reads SEHNR; CDR2 reads FQNEAQ (reference sequence). The CDR3 consists of 15 residues. The authors divided CD4+ cells into CD45RA+ naive and CD45RA-negative memory subsets. Worth noting for this clone: Antigen specificity is unknown.

Original data processing: Junction-only immunoSEQ sequences carried no quality scores, so filtering differed. TCRdb keeps only in-frame clones here, not all; method: immunoSEQ multiplex PCR. For V, J and clone size, that table is used; D and trimming come from the DNA. The table shows about 770,000 clones, with approximately 77% occurring only once. Sequenced: memory CD4+ T cells sorted from blood. As for subset: CD45RA-negative fraction. This chain links TRBV7-9 with TRBJ2-5; 7 bases map to TRBD1. This sequence originates from a woman under 40 in good health. In DNA, the CDR3 is TGTGCCAGCAGCTTAGCACCGGGACAGCAAGAGACCCAGTACTTC. Translation: CASSLAPGQQETQYF. The variable domain in full, completed from reference TRBV7-9 and TRBJ2-5, reads DTGVSQNPRHKITKRGQNVTFRCDPISEHNRLYWYRQTLGQGPEFLTYFQNEAQLEKSRLLSDRFSAERPKGSFSTLEIQRTEQGDSAMYLCASSLAPGQQETQYFGPGTRLLVL.